This T cell receptor beta chain was documented in a study of PD-1 blockade in classical Hodgkin lymphoma. Study-level results: While CD8+ TCR diversity did not rise significantly by C4D1, CD4+ TCR diversity did. Relapsed/refractory patients reportedly had lower baseline diversity than newly diagnosed patients. Nivolumab initiation under 1 year post-ASCT meant exclusion.

Assay used: immunoSEQ multiplex PCR; TCRdb lists only in-frame clones, some missing. The data show 55,000 to 75,000 clones, with roughly 91% seen just once and 8% held by the top ten. The CDR3 consists of 17 residues. V lost 0 bases and J lost 1; bases outside the gene matches: 6. The germline V gene encodes CDR1 SQVTM and CDR2 ANQGSEA. Regarding this clone: Its antigen is not known.

With no exception, relapse followed autologous stem cell transplantation in all patients, and brentuximab vedotin exposure varied. The chain joins TRBV29-1 to TRBJ2-2; TRBD2 agrees at 9 bases. The sequence was collected from a human donor with classical Hodgkin lymphoma. The material was peripheral blood mononuclear cells (PBMCs), obtained at baseline. The CDR3, as DNA: TGCAGCGTTGAAGATCGGGTAGCGGGGGTGAACACCGGGGAGCTGTTTTTT. It translates to CSVEDRVAGVNTGELFF.